The 12 T cell receptor beta chains below all came from one sample that was sequenced in a study of OX40 agonist ivuxolimab in advanced cancers. Here immunoSEQ multiplex PCR was the method, and the copy in TCRdb shows in-frame clones only, minus some. Of more than 95,000 clones listed, around 90% were seen once; the top ten hold approximately 0.8%. The source was CD4+ or CD8+ T cells sorted from blood, collected in a trial of the OX40 agonist ivuxolimab. These receptor sequences come from an adult with an advanced solid tumor such as melanoma, head and neck, liver or kidney cancer.

The chain joins TRBV23-1 to TRBJ2-5, with TRBD1 identical over 11 bases. TRBV23-1 is given ORF status, its function remaining uncertain. This CDR3 contains 17 residues. V lost 0 bases, J lost 2 bases, and 5 bases stayed unmatched. CDR3 loop: CASSQSAGQGGQETQYF. The CDR3 DNA reads TGCGCCAGCAGTCAATCGGCGGGACAGGGGGGACAAGAGACCCAGTACTTC.

The CDR3 sequence: CASSPRGAGGRNEQFF. CDR3 DNA sequence: TGTGCCAGCAGCCCCCGCGGGGCGGGGGGGAGGAATGAGCAGTTCTTC. The chain links TRBV5-6 to TRBJ2-1; 9 bases are a match to TRBD2. Per the germline V gene, CDR1 is SGHDT and CDR2 is YYEEEE. This CDR3 spans 16 amino acids. After removal of 4 bases from V and 7 bases from J, the junction contained 12 bases not matched to a gene.

The gene calls are TRBV10-3 and TRBJ1-1; 10 nucleotides align to TRBD1. This CDR3 has 12 amino acids. Germline values: CDR1 ENHRY, CDR2 SYGVKD. V dropped 10 bases and J dropped 4; count of bases not matched to a gene: 3. CDR3 in DNA: TGTGCCACCCGGACAGGGGGCACTGAAGCTTTCTTT. Residues: CATRTGGTEAFF.

The rearrangement uses TRBV7-9 and TRBJ2-3, with no clear D. Germline lookup yields CDR1 SEHNR and CDR2 FQNEAQ (reference sequence). V was trimmed by 5 bases and J by 9 bases, leaving 12 bases between them. The CDR3 runs to 12 residues. The CDR3 nucleotides are TGTGCCAGCAGCCCCGCGCTAGGGACGCAGTATTTT. The encoded protein is CASSPALGTQYF.

This clone was seen a single time. This chain links TRBV7-2 with TRBJ1-1, with D possibly being TRBD1 (5 bases). From germline, CDR1 is SGHTA and CDR2 FQGNSA. The ends were cut back, 5 bases at V and 1 base at J, with 8 bases in the middle. The CDR3 has 13 residues. The CDR3 DNA follows: TGTGCCAGCAGCACTCAGGGGAACACTGAAGCTTTCTTT. Amino acids: CASSTQGNTEAFF.

The gene calls are TRBV7-9 and TRBJ2-5, with D possibly called TRBD1 or TRBD2 (5 bases each). The J call is doubtful: the DNA matches TRBJ2-7 better. The CDR3 spans 15 residues. Germline CDR1 and CDR2: SEHNR and FQNEAQ (reference sequence). CDR3 sequence reads: CASSSFRDRSYEQYF. CDR3 bases: TGTGCCAGCAGCTCGTTCCGGGACCGTTCCTACGAGCAGTACTTC.

The V call is TRBV27, the J call TRBJ2-3; D uncertain. Trimming cost V 2 bases and J 4 bases, with 13 bases left between them. Germline V gene sequence: CDR1 MNHEY, CDR2 SMNVEV (reference sequence). CDR3 length: 15 amino acids. The CDR3 protein is CASSLPPPGADTQYF. In DNA form, the CDR3 reads TGTGCCAGCAGTTTACCCCCCCCTGGGGCAGATACGCAGTATTTT.

The chain uses TRBV28 and TRBJ2-5; D gene uncertain. The germline CDR1 and CDR2 sequences are MDHEN and SYDVKM. Trimming cost V 2 bases and J 2 bases, with 3 bases left between them. The CDR3 length is 12 residues. Here the CDR3 reads CASSLLQETQYF. In DNA form, the CDR3 reads TGTGCCAGCAGTTTACTTCAAGAGACCCAGTACTTC.

J is TRBJ2-1 and V is TRBV7-3; 15 bases map to TRBD2. J lost 6 bases, V lost 5 bases, and 5 bases had no gene match. The CDR3 is 16 amino acids. Germline CDR1 SGHTA, CDR2 FQGTGA. The CDR3 DNA reads as TGTGCCAGCAGCCCCGGGACTAGCGGGGGGTTCAATGAGCAGTTCTTC. Its protein is CASSPGTSGGFNEQFF.

The chain carries TRBV28 and TRBJ1-2, with a tentative D call TRBD1 (5 bases). Trimming cost V 5 bases and J 1 base, with 17 bases left between them. This CDR3 has 16 amino acids. CDR1 and CDR2 from the germline V gene are MDHEN and SYDVKM. CDR3 protein: CASSATGWGLNYGYTF. The CDR3 DNA reads as TGTGCCAGCAGTGCCACCGGGTGGGGCCTTAACTATGGCTACACCTTC.

This chain joins TRBV6-5 and TRBJ1-2, with D unclear. Looked up from germline, CDR1 is MNHEY and CDR2 is SVGAGI. The CDR3 sequence is 14 residues long. The V gene lost 0 bases and the J gene lost 7 bases, with 12 bases spanning the gap. The CDR3 sequence is CASSYSPRGGGYTF. Here the CDR3 DNA reads TGTGCCAGCAGTTACTCGCCCCGGGGAGGTGGCTACACCTTC.

The rearrangement uses TRBV5-1 and TRBJ2-2, with D possibly called TRBD1 or TRBD2 (5 bases each). Looked up from germline, CDR1 is SGHRS and CDR2 is YFSETQ. The CDR3 runs 13 residues. Trimming left V 4 bases short and J 6 bases short, with 10 bases between. CDR3 nucleotide sequence: TGCGCCAGCAGCCGGGACCGGCCCGGGGAGCTGTTTTTT. Translated: CASSRDRPGELFF.